The 30 T cell receptor beta chains presented below share a single source sample, sequenced in a study of blood T cell repertoires in COVID-19. Repertoires were generated with immunoSEQ multiplex PCR, while TCRdb's copy carries only in-frame clones and drops some. The sample contains about 300,000 clones, 75% to 90% of which appear only once. The specimen sequenced was PBMCs or T cells enriched from blood (not recorded which). The receptors were sampled from a woman in her thirties who had been exposed to COVID-19.

This clone is a singleton in its sample. This chain connects TRBV5-1 to TRBJ2-1; 8 bases fit TRBD2. There are 13 residues in the CDR3. The V gene end was trimmed by 5 bases and the J gene end by 7 bases; junction bases not matched to a gene: 5. Germline V CDR1 and CDR2: SGHRS, YFSETQ. The CDR3 nucleotides are TGCGCCAGCAGGAGAAGCGGGAGAAATGAGCAGTTCTTC. It translates to CASRRSGRNEQFF.

The V call is TRBV7-3, the J call TRBJ2-2; D is undetermined. The CDR3 runs to 17 residues. Germline V gene data show CDR1 as SGHTA and CDR2 as FQGTGA. Trimming pared 0 bases from V and 0 bases from J, leaving 11 bases between. The CDR3: CASSLTRLGSNTGELFF. The CDR3 bases are TGTGCCAGCAGCTTAACGCGGCTTGGCTCGAACACCGGGGAGCTGTTTTTT.

The gene calls are TRBV15 and TRBJ1-3; D call uncertain. The CDR3 is 12 amino acids. The V gene's germline CDR1 is LNHNV and CDR2 YYDKDF (reference sequence). Between the trimmed V and J ends, which lost 1 base and 4 bases, there was a span of 2 bases. CDR3 amino acids: CATSRAGNTIYF. The CDR3, as DNA: TGTGCCACCAGCAGAGCGGGAAACACCATATATTTT.

The rearrangement joins TRBV12-3 or TRBV12-4 to TRBJ1-5; maybe TRBD1 (6 bases). The CDR3 sequence is 13 residues long. V was cut by 6 bases and J by 7 bases, with 13 bases left in between. CDR3 bases: TGTGCCAGCAGCACCGGGGGGGCGCAGCCCCAGCATTTT. This gives the protein CASSTGGAQPQHF.

The chain employs TRBV9 and TRBJ2-6; D call uncertain. Germline CDR1 and CDR2: SGDLS and YYNGEE. The CDR3 sequence is 13 residues long. The V end was cut by 4 bases, the J end by 4 bases, with 6 bases between. This chain's CDR3 is CASSPGGANVLTF. The CDR3 DNA reads as TGTGCCAGCAGCCCCGGGGGGGCCAACGTCCTGACTTTC.

Worth noting for this clone: The identical CDR3 is also encoded by other nucleotide sequences in the sample. The J gene is TRBJ2-1, the V gene TRBV7-2; 16 bases agree with TRBD2. The germline V gene encodes CDR1 SGHTA and CDR2 FQGNSA. The J segment lost 7 bases and the V segment lost 3 bases, leaving 0 bases of the junction unmatched. The CDR3 runs to 15 residues. CDR3 sequence: CASSLGLAGGNEQFF. CDR3 bases: TGTGCCAGCAGCTTGGGACTAGCGGGGGGGAATGAGCAGTTCTTC.

As to this clone: The junction departs from germline at one end; a sequencing error may be responsible. V gene TRBV5-4 combines with J gene TRBJ1-1; the D gene is possibly TRBD1 (5 bases). Germline V gene data show CDR1 as SGHNT and CDR2 as YYREEE (reference sequence). This CDR3 is 12 amino acids long. The CDR3 DNA is TGTGCCGGCAGGGCAGGAAACACTGAAGCTTTCTTT. Translated, it gives CAGRAGNTEAFF.

The J gene is TRBJ1-6, the V gene TRBV28; D unresolved. Germline assignment: CDR1 MDHEN and CDR2 SYDVKM. This CDR3 contains 17 residues. The V and J ends lost 2 bases and 0 bases respectively, with 11 bases between them. The CDR3: CASSLGSLSSYNSPLHF. The CDR3 DNA follows: TGTGCCAGCAGTTTAGGTTCCCTGAGCTCCTATAATTCACCCCTCCACTTT.

The rearrangement joins TRBV5-8 to TRBJ1-3; D is unresolved. Germline lookup yields CDR1 SGHTS and CDR2 YDEGEE. This CDR3 has 14 amino acids. With 2 bases removed from V and 0 bases from J, the gap between germline ends came to 6 bases. This chain's CDR3 is CASSFGGSGNTIYF. CDR3 DNA sequence: TGTGCCAGCAGCTTCGGCGGCTCTGGAAACACCATATATTTT.

The chain couples TRBV5-1 to TRBJ2-1; 12 bases align to TRBD1. V lost 2 bases, J lost 8 bases, and 8 bases stayed unmatched. Germline CDR1 reads SGHRS; CDR2 reads YFSETQ. The CDR3 is 16 amino acids. CDR3 sequence reads: CASSLTGQGAIDEQFF. CDR3 coding DNA: TGCGCCAGCAGCTTAACGGGACAGGGGGCGATAGATGAGCAGTTCTTC.

The chain is built from TRBV3-1 (or the pseudogene TRBV3-2) and TRBJ2-3; 7 bases align to TRBD2. In germline, CDR1 is LGHDT, CDR2 YNNKEL (reference sequence). Trimming cost V 0 bases and J 5 bases; bases outside gene matches: 14. This CDR3 has 18 residues. CDR3 nucleotide sequence: TGTGCCAGCAGCCAAGACCTCCAGGGAGGGGTCATTGAAGATACGCAGTATTTT. Amino acids: CASSQDLQGGVIEDTQYF.

The V gene is TRBV28, the J gene TRBJ1-5; 9 bases agree with TRBD1. Germline assignment: CDR1 MDHEN and CDR2 SYDVKM. CDR3 length equals 15 residues. Trimming at V came to 6 bases and at J to 7 bases, leaving 10 bases not matched to a gene. The CDR3 DNA sequence: TGTGCCAGCAGCAATAAGGGACAGGGCAGCCAGCCCCAGCATTTT. Protein product: CASSNKGQGSQPQHF.

V usage is TRBV5-1 and J usage is TRBJ2-7; D remains unclear. The V gene lost 0 bases and the J gene lost 0 bases, with 7 bases spanning the gap. The CDR3 contains 14 residues. CDR1 and CDR2 (germline): SGHRS, YFSETQ. DNA for the CDR3: TGCGCCAGCAGCTTGGCCCAGGACTCCTACGAGCAGTACTTC. This gives the protein CASSLAQDSYEQYF.

The chain links TRBV27 to TRBJ1-3; 7 bases align to TRBD1. This CDR3 is built from 16 residues. CDR1 and CDR2 from the germline V gene are MNHEY and SMNVEV (reference sequence). Trimming cost V 1 base and J 4 bases; bases outside gene matches: 7. The DNA for the CDR3 is TGTGCCAGCAGTTTATGTGACAGGGAATCGGGAAACACCATATATTTT. Its protein is CASSLCDRESGNTIYF.

This clone was seen only a few times. The gene calls are TRBV5-4 and TRBJ1-2; 9 bases line up with TRBD1. Germline values: CDR1 SGHNT, CDR2 YYREEE (reference sequence). The CDR3 runs to 16 residues. Trimming cost V 3 bases and J 8 bases; bases outside gene matches: 14. The CDR3 DNA sequence: TGTGCCAGCAGCTCACGAAGACCACAGGGGGCTGAAGGCTACACCTTC. Amino acids: CASSSRRPQGAEGYTF.

This rearrangement joins TRBV2 to TRBJ2-7; 10 bases align to TRBD2. J gave up 4 bases and V 9 bases, and 6 bases lay outside the gene matches. The CDR3 totals 13 residues. Germline loops: CDR1 SNHLY, CDR2 FYNNEI. The CDR3 loop is CARKTSGSYEQYF. The CDR3 DNA follows: TGTGCCAGAAAGACTAGCGGGTCATACGAGCAGTACTTC.

The chain links TRBV4-1 to TRBJ2-7, with D maybe TRBD2 (6 bases). Per the germline V gene, CDR1 is MGHRA and CDR2 is YSYEKL. The CDR3 contains 16 residues. V lost 4 bases and J lost 5, with 21 bases in between. For the CDR3, the DNA is TGCGCCAGCAGCCGGAACACACAGGTTGGCGGGGACGAGCAGTACTTC. Translated, it gives CASSRNTQVGGDEQYF.

This sequence joins TRBV28 and TRBJ1-1; 9 positions match TRBD1. V was pared by 6 bases and J by 4 bases, with 9 bases of the junction left unmatched. The CDR3 covers 15 residues. Per the germline V gene, CDR1 is MDHEN and CDR2 is SYDVKM. The CDR3 region is CASSLSWTGATEAFF. The CDR3 nucleotides read TGTGCCAGCAGCCTCTCTTGGACAGGGGCCACTGAAGCTTTCTTT.

The V call is TRBV11-2, the J call TRBJ2-1; maybe TRBD2 (6 bases). Germline CDR1 is SGHAT and CDR2 is FQNNGV. The CDR3 totals 12 residues. Trimming took 7 bases from V and 8 from J, leaving 12 bases between them. CDR3 sequence reads: CASTAGGDEQFF. The CDR3 nucleotides are TGTGCCAGCACCGCAGGAGGGGATGAGCAGTTCTTC. The whole variable domain, remainder taken from reference TRBV11-2 and TRBJ2-1, is EAGVAQSPRYKIIEKRQSVAFWCNPISGHATLYWYQQILGQGPKLLIQFQNNGVVDDSQLPKDRFSAERLKGVDSTLKIQPAKLEDSAVYLCASTAGGDEQFFGPGTRLTVL.

The chain is built from TRBV7-3 and TRBJ1-1, with unresolved D. V lost 3 bases to trimming and J lost 1 base, with 6 bases between them. This CDR3 is built from 13 residues. The V gene's germline CDR1 is SGHTA and CDR2 FQGTGA. CDR3 nucleotides: TGTGCCAGCAGCTTTGGCTCGAACACTGAAGCTTTCTTT. It is translated as CASSFGSNTEAFF.

The chain couples TRBV5-6 to TRBJ1-6, with TRBD1 matching over 9 bases. The CDR3 contains 15 residues. Germline V gene lookup returns CDR1 SGHDT and CDR2 YYEEEE. The ends lost 2 bases at V and 10 bases at J; junction bases unmatched: 7. CDR3 sequence (DNA): TGTGCCAGCAGCTTTCCCGGGACAGGGACCTCACCCCTCCACTTT. This codes for CASSFPGTGTSPLHF.

V usage is TRBV3-1 (or the pseudogene TRBV3-2) and J usage is TRBJ2-1, with 11 bases lining up with TRBD2. The CDR3 has 17 amino acids. V trimming: 0 bases; J trimming: 3 bases; junction bases outside the gene matches: 4. Germline CDR1 LGHDT, CDR2 YNNKEL (reference sequence). CDR3 protein: CASSQDRLAGGYNEQFF. The CDR3 coding sequence is TGTGCCAGCAGCCAAGATCGGCTAGCGGGGGGCTACAATGAGCAGTTCTTC.

This clone was observed once. V and J are TRBV24-1 and TRBJ2-1; the match to TRBD2 covers 9 bases. The CDR3 spans 15 residues. The germline CDR1 and CDR2 sequences are KGHDR and SFDVKD. The J segment lost 7 bases and the V segment lost 5 bases, leaving 8 bases of the junction unmatched. The CDR3 sequence is CATSAVSGSWNEQFF. CDR3 in DNA: TGTGCCACCAGTGCTGTTAGCGGGAGTTGGAATGAGCAGTTCTTC.

The chain is built from TRBV5-1 and TRBJ2-1; 13 nucleotides line up with TRBD2. Germline lookup yields CDR1 SGHRS and CDR2 YFSETQ. J lost 8 bases, V lost 4 bases, and 6 bases had no gene match. CDR3 length: 15 amino acids. DNA of the CDR3: TGCGCCAGCAGCCTCGGACTAGCGGGAGCGGATGAGCAGTTCTTC. Encoded protein: CASSLGLAGADEQFF.

The chain combines TRBV10-2 with TRBJ2-3; the match to TRBD2 covers 10 bases. CDR3 length equals 14 residues. The germline V gene encodes CDR1 WSHSY and CDR2 SAAADI. After removal of 7 bases from V and 5 bases from J, the junction contained 6 bases not matched to a gene. The CDR3: CASTPSGGVDTQYF. CDR3 nucleotide sequence: TGCGCCAGCACGCCGAGCGGGGGGGTAGATACGCAGTATTTT.

This sequence joins TRBV6-5 and TRBJ2-7; D may be TRBD1 (6 bases). Germline CDR1 and CDR2: MNHEY and SVGAGI. Deletions cut 10 bases from V and 2 bases from J, with 15 bases between. There are 13 residues in the CDR3. CDR3 bases: TGTGCCATTTCCGCAGGGGCCCCCTACGAGCAGTACTTC. This codes for CAISAGAPYEQYF.

This clone was recorded once. The chain uses TRBV28 and TRBJ2-7; 16 bases match TRBD2. Germline lookup yields CDR1 MDHEN and CDR2 SYDVKM. Trimming cost V 7 bases and J 7 bases; bases outside gene matches: 7. The CDR3 is 15 residues long. CDR3 protein: CASIGTSGRVWEQYF. The DNA of the CDR3 is TGTGCCAGCATAGGGACTAGCGGGAGGGTGTGGGAGCAGTACTTC.

The chain is built from TRBV7-2 and TRBJ2-1, with 10 bases lining up with TRBD2. J was trimmed by 7 bases and V by 4 bases; bases with no gene match: 10. The CDR3 loop spans 16 amino acids. Per the germline V gene, CDR1 is SGHTA and CDR2 is FQGNSA. The CDR3 DNA sequence: TGTGCCAGCAGCTCAGGTACCGGACTAGCGGCTAATGAGCAGTTCTTC. Its translation: CASSSGTGLAANEQFF.

The chain employs TRBV18 and TRBJ1-2; no clear D gene. CDR1 and CDR2 from the germline V gene are KGHSH and LQKENI. V lost 6 bases and J 0 bases, leaving 11 bases between the germline ends. The CDR3 has 14 amino acids. CDR3: CASSLGSTNYGYTF. Here the CDR3 DNA reads TGTGCCAGCTCCCTGGGCAGTACTAACTATGGCTACACCTTC. Combining the CDR3 with reference TRBV18 and TRBJ1-2 gives the whole variable domain NAGVMQNPRHLVRRRGQEARLRCSPMKGHSHVYWYRQLPEEGLKFMVYLQKENIIDESGMPKERFSAEFPKEGPSILRIQQVVRGDSAAYFCASSLGSTNYGYTFGSGTRLTVV.

The rearrangement uses TRBV28 and TRBJ2-7, with D possibly being TRBD1 (5 bases). The CDR3 sequence is 13 residues long. With 7 bases removed from V and 4 bases from J, the gap between germline ends came to 14 bases. CDR1 and CDR2 from the germline V gene are MDHEN and SYDVKM. As DNA, the CDR3 is TGTGCCAGCAATGTGAAGGGGCCGTACGAGCAGTACTTC. The encoded protein is CASNVKGPYEQYF. The whole variable domain, remainder taken from reference TRBV28 and TRBJ2-7, is DVKVTQSSRYLVKRTGEKVFLECVQDMDHENMFWYRQDPGLGLRLIYFSYDVKMKEKGDIPEGYSVSREKKERFSLILESASTNQTSMYLCASNVKGPYEQYFGPGTRLTVT.